In its sample, the clone carrying this TCR beta chain was seen a few times. The antigen is unknown. CDR1 is MNHNS and CDR2 is SASEGT in the germline V gene. CDR3 length equals 13 residues. V gave up 6 bases and J gave up 3 bases, with 8 bases separating them. The data are from a study of vaccination and CD4 T cells after COVID-19. The Oncomine TCR Beta short-read assay was what sequenced the DNA obtained from cultured CD4+ T cells. TCRdb processed the PCR reads anew with MiXCR; each CDR3 protein has one entry. The sample carries over 13,000 distinct CDR3 sequences, about 21% recorded once. As for treatment: approximately 11-day PBMC culture with coronavirus spike peptide pools or control peptides (ViraFEST assay).

This clonotype was obtained from a human donor with COVID-19. The sample comprised cultured CD4+ T cells from blood. The V call is TRBV6-1, the J call TRBJ2-2, with D unclear. This CDR3 reads CASSFDYTGELFF. In DNA form, the CDR3 reads TGTGCCAGCAGCTTCGATTACACCGGGGAGCTGTTTTTT.